This T cell receptor beta chain was sequenced for a study of blood T cell repertoires in COVID-19. Across the whole study: Acute and convalescent COVID-19 specimens originated in the United States, Italy and Spain. In each case, the material was cDNA or gDNA derived from T cells, B-cell-depleted T cells, or PBMCs.

Germline loops: CDR1 SGHTA, CDR2 FQGNSA. There are 15 residues in the CDR3. V trimming: 3 bases; J trimming: 2 bases; junction bases outside the gene matches: 3. Some clones are missing from TCRdb's copy, which holds only in-frame ones; the method was immunoSEQ multiplex PCR. The profile covers tens of thousands of clones, with roughly 85% appearing a single time and under 6% taken by the ten largest. The sequencing input was peripheral blood. This receptor was taken from an elderly man with acute or convalescent COVID-19. The V call is TRBV7-2, the J call TRBJ2-2; 7 bases line up with TRBD2. CDR3 residues: CASSLGGSNTGELFF. The CDR3 region has the DNA TGTGCCAGCAGCTTGGGCGGGAGCAACACCGGGGAGCTGTTTTTT.